This is a list of T cell receptor beta chains from one sample in a study of blood T cells in healthy people across ages. TCRdb re-analysed the 5' RACE reads in MiXCR, keeping a single row per CDR3 protein. Seen here are approximately 800,000 distinct CDR3 sequences, approximately 53% observed once, and the top ten hold approximately 24%. Sequenced sample: blood. The origin of the receptors is a middle-aged man in good health. Both conserved end residues are part of each CDR3. The D gene is left open where the match is weak. A clone size is listed for some rows: how often the clone was seen (once, few, many), or a class if it is expanded.

>TRBJ2-5|.|TRBV20-1|.
CSARVSGRQETQYF
TGCAGTGCTAGAGTTTCGGGGAGGCAAGAGACCCAGTACTTC
>TRBJ1-2|.|TRBV9|.
CASSVATRYGYTF
TGTGCCAGCAGCGTAGCTACCCGTTATGGCTACACCTTC
>TRBJ1-1|.|TRBV5-1|TRBD1
CASSLAQGWTEAFF
TGCGCCAGCAGCTTGGCACAGGGGTGGACTGAAGCTTTCTTT
>TRBJ2-1|.|TRBV29-1|TRBD2
CSVASLAGAFNEQFF
TGCAGCGTCGCCTCACTAGCGGGGGCGTTCAATGAGCAGTTCTTC
>TRBJ2-1|many|TRBV7-2|.
CASSLRRTRGASYNEQFF
TGTGCCAGCAGCTTGCGCAGAACAAGGGGAGCCTCCTACAATGAGCAGTTCTTC
>TRBJ1-1|.|TRBV11-2|.
CPSSLAGANTEAFF
TGTCCCAGCAGCTTAGCGGGGGCGAACACTGAAGCTTTCTTT
>TRBJ2-1|.|TRBV4-1|TRBD2
CASSQVGGVSYNEQFF
TGCGCCAGCAGCCAAGTCGGGGGGGTATCCTACAATGAGCAGTTCTTC
>TRBJ1-2|.|TRBV2|TRBD1
CASSEARTGTGYTF
TGTGCCAGCAGTGAAGCCCGGACAGGGACTGGCTACACCTTC
>TRBJ2-6|.|TRBV9|TRBD1
CASSVISFGTGVAGANVLTF
TGTGCCAGCAGCGTAATCTCTTTTGGGACAGGGGTAGCTGGGGCCAACGTCCTGACTTTC
>TRBJ1-2|.|TRBV7-9|TRBD1
CSSSVTTGGDGYTF
TGTTCCAGCAGCGTAACGACAGGGGGGGATGGCTACACCTTC
>TRBJ1-1|.|TRBV25-1|.
CASSEPGVDTEAFF
TGTGCCAGCAGTGAACCGGGAGTGGACACTGAAGCTTTCTTT
>TRBJ2-3|.|TRBV11-3|.
CASSFQYSTQYF
TGTGCCAGCAGCTTCCAGTACAGTACGCAGTATTTT
>TRBJ1-6|.|TRBV6-5|TRBD1
CASSYHWTGDRYNSPLHF
TGTGCCAGCAGTTACCACTGGACAGGGGATCGGTATAATTCACCCCTCCACTTT
>TRBJ2-5|.|TRBV7-7|TRBD2
CASSSTSGEETQYF
TGTGCCAGCAGCTCGACTAGCGGTGAAGAGACCCAGTACTTC
>TRBJ1-2|few|TRBV11-2|.
CASSIGRDNYGYTF
TGTGCCAGCAGCATCGGACGGGACAACTATGGCTACACCTTC
>TRBJ2-7|few|TRBV9|TRBD1
CASSVAGQGRANEQYF
TGTGCCAGCAGCGTAGCAGGACAGGGTCGGGCTAACGAGCAGTACTTC
>TRBJ2-4|.|TRBV6-5|TRBD2
CASRKSGGGNIQYF
TGTGCCAGCAGGAAAAGCGGGGGAGGAAACATTCAGTACTTC
>TRBJ2-3|.|TRBV20-1|.
CSAARDSRTDTQYF
TGCAGTGCTGCCCGGGACTCGCGCACAGATACGCAGTATTTT
>TRBJ1-5|.|TRBV20-1|.
CSARHQGGNQPQHF
TGCAGTGCTAGACATCAGGGAGGCAATCAGCCCCAGCATTTT
>TRBJ1-4|.|TRBV20-1|.
CSAITGYPNEKLFF
TGCAGTGCTATTACAGGTTACCCGAATGAAAAACTGTTTTTT
>TRBJ2-2|.|TRBV7-2|.
CASSLVVGLNTGELFF
TGTGCCAGCAGCTTAGTTGTTGGATTGAACACCGGGGAGCTGTTTTTT
>TRBJ1-1|.|TRBV7-2|TRBD1
CASSTTGGVSTEAFF
TGTGCCAGCAGCACAACAGGGGGCGTAAGCACTGAAGCTTTCTTT
>TRBJ2-3|few|TRBV2|.
CASSVGGGLHTQYF
TGTGCCAGCAGTGTGGGGGGAGGCCTACATACGCAGTATTTT
>TRBJ1-1|.|TRBV27|.
CASSLLGGRTEAFF
TGTGCCAGCAGTCTCTTAGGGGGGAGGACTGAAGCTTTCTTT
>TRBJ1-1|.|TRBV6-5|.
CASISNLGGHSEAFF
TGTGCCAGCATTTCAAACCTGGGCGGACACTCTGAAGCTTTCTTT
>TRBJ1-2|few|TRBV29-1|.
CSVEDLTVYRYTF
TGCAGCGTTGAAGATCTGACGGTCTATCGCTACACCTTC
>TRBJ2-6|.|TRBV28|.
CASSFPRQDTSSGANVLTF
TGTGCCAGCAGTTTCCCCCGACAGGACACAAGCTCTGGGGCCAACGTCCTGACTTTC
>TRBJ2-7|few|TRBV4-1|.
CASSQGDGGGDEQYF
TGCGCCAGCAGCCAAGGTGATGGAGGGGGCGACGAGCAGTACTTC
>TRBJ2-7|.|TRBV20-1|TRBD2
CSARDWRGSSYEQYF
TGCAGTGCTAGAGATTGGCGGGGGAGCTCCTACGAGCAGTACTTC
>TRBJ2-7|.|TRBV28|TRBD1
CASSFRLRDRGRRGYEQYF
TGTGCCAGCAGTTTTCGACTCCGGGACAGGGGGCGGAGGGGTTACGAGCAGTACTTC
>TRBJ1-4|.|TRBV4-3|TRBD1
CASSQDSSDRGGEKLFF
TGCGCCAGCAGCCAAGATAGCTCGGACAGGGGAGGAGAAAAACTGTTTTTT
>TRBJ2-1|once|TRBV3-1|.
CASSQELGRGIQPSSYNEQFF
TGTGCCAGCAGCCAAGAGCTGGGCAGGGGAATACAACCCAGCTCCTACAATGAGCAGTTCTTC
>TRBJ2-2|.|TRBV28|.
CASSLAQGNTGELFF
TGTGCCAGCAGTTTAGCACAGGGTAACACCGGGGAGCTGTTTTTT
>TRBJ2-4|.|TRBV11-2|.
CASSLVGGPGIQYF
TGTGCCAGCAGCTTAGTGGGGGGCCCCGGCATTCAGTACTTC
>TRBJ2-2|.|TRBV5-1|TRBD1
CASSIQGAQSTGELFF
TGCGCCAGCAGCATACAGGGGGCGCAGAGCACCGGGGAGCTGTTTTTT
>TRBJ1-5|.|TRBV10-3|.
CAISEEPNQPQHF
TGTGCCATCAGTGAGGAGCCCAATCAGCCCCAGCATTTT
>TRBJ2-7|few|TRBV11-2|.
CASSWGSGNVYEQYF
TGTGCCAGCAGCTGGGGGTCGGGTAATGTATACGAGCAGTACTTC
>TRBJ2-1|.|TRBV6-2/TRBV6-3|TRBD2
CASSYLAGLYNEQFF
TGTGCCAGCAGTTACTTAGCGGGCCTATACAATGAGCAGTTCTTC
>TRBJ2-7|few|TRBV6-5|.
CASNRDTGGVQPSEQYF
TGTGCCAGCAACCGAGATACGGGGGGCGTCCAACCTTCCGAGCAGTACTTC
>TRBJ1-2|.|TRBV10-3|.
CAISEAPLNYGYTF
TGTGCCATCAGTGAGGCACCGCTGAACTATGGCTACACCTTC